This paragraph covers one TCR beta chain sequence. Antigen specificity is unknown. Sequencing used immunoSEQ multiplex PCR; TCRdb keeps in-frame clones, though not all of them. Counted here are over 50,000 clones, roughly 80% occurring once; the ten biggest clones make up 4.5% to 5.5%. This sample is drawn from a study of OX40 agonist ivuxolimab in advanced cancers. Study background: Males comprised 70% to 85% of the group, whose mean age was about 62 years (range 23 to 79). The study, taken as a whole, reports: Dosing at 0.1 to 3.0 mg/kg was accompanied by clonal expansion of CD4+ and CD8+ blood T cells by week 6. On average, CD8+ T cells had more expanded clones than CD4+.

The V end lost 2 bases, the J end lost 7 bases, and 14 bases lay between the germline ends. The germline V gene encodes CDR1 SEHNR and CDR2 FQNEAQ (reference sequence). The CDR3 has 14 amino acids. The V call is TRBV7-9, the J call TRBJ1-2; D is perhaps TRBD1 (5 bases). The clonotype was recovered from an adult with an advanced solid tumor such as melanoma, head and neck, liver or kidney cancer. Sequencing was performed on CD4+ or CD8+ T cells sorted from blood, taken in a trial of the OX40 agonist ivuxolimab. In DNA form, the CDR3 reads TGTGCCAGCAGCTTAATGGGGGGATATCGTGGCTACACCTTC. This translates into CASSLMGGYRGYTF.